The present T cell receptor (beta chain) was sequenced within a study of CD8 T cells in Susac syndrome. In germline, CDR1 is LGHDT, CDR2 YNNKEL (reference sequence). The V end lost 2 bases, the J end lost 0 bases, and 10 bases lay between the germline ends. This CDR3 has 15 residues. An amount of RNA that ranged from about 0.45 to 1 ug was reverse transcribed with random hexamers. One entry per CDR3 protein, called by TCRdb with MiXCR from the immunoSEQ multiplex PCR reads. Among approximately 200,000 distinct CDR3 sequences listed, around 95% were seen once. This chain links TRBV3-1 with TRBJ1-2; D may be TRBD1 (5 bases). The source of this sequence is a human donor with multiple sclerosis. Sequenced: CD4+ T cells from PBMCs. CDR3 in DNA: TGTGCCAGCAGCCAAACCAGGGCCTCTAACTATGGCTACACCTTC. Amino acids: CASSQTRASNYGYTF.